Each of the 29 T cell receptor beta chains below was sequenced from the same sample in a study of T cell clones after liver transplantation. This table comes from immunoSEQ multiplex PCR, and its TCRdb copy is limited to in-frame clones, with some not included. The sample lists tens of thousands of clones; under 90% were seen once. The specimen comprised CD4+ T cells from blood, sampled 12 months after liver transplant. Receptors originate from a human patient who received a liver transplant. Some of these T cells may belong to the graft donor.

The J gene is TRBJ2-6, the V gene TRBV29-1; a weak D match, TRBD2 (5 bases). V dropped 4 bases and J dropped 2 bases, with 12 bases sitting between them. The CDR3 consists of 15 residues. Germline V CDR1 and CDR2: SQVTM, ANQGSEA. The CDR3 is CSVAYPGTGANVLTF. CDR3 sequence (DNA): TGCAGCGTTGCTTACCCGGGGACTGGGGCCAACGTCCTGACTTTC.

This clone was observed a handful of times. The genes are TRBV18 and TRBJ2-3, with 16 bases aligning to TRBD2. The CDR3 runs to 16 residues. Looked up from germline, CDR1 is KGHSH and CDR2 is LQKENI. V was pared by 3 bases and J by 5 bases, with 2 bases of the junction left unmatched. As DNA, the CDR3 is TGTGCCAGCTCACCGGGACTAGCGGGAGGGAAAGATACGCAGTATTTT. Its protein is CASSPGLAGGKDTQYF.

This chain uses TRBV5-1 with TRBJ2-6, with D possibly TRBD2 on 5 matching bases. The germline gives CDR1 SGHRS, CDR2 YFSETQ. V shed 6 bases and J shed 0 bases, with 19 bases lying between them. The CDR3 contains 18 residues. This chain's CDR3 is CASTLTGDFYSGANVLTF. CDR3 nucleotide sequence: TGCGCCAGCACCCTGACCGGGGATTTCTACTCTGGGGCCAACGTCCTGACTTTC.

The chain employs TRBV29-1 and TRBJ2-7; D is perhaps TRBD1 (6 bases). There are 11 residues in the CDR3. Looked up from germline, CDR1 is SQVTM and CDR2 is ANQGSEA. V lost 7 bases and J 6 bases, leaving 13 bases between the germline ends. CDR3 protein: CSGGGWGEQYF. The CDR3 DNA reads as TGCAGCGGAGGGGGTTGGGGCGAGCAGTACTTC.

The chain joins TRBV7-9 to TRBJ2-7, with D uncertain. Per the germline V gene, CDR1 is SEHNR and CDR2 is FQNEAQ (reference sequence). Trimming took off 5 bases at V and 2 bases at J, with 13 bases between the two ends. The CDR3 totals 14 residues. For the CDR3, the DNA is TGTGCCAGCAGCCCATCCCAACCCCCCTACGAGCAGTACTTC. The encoded protein is CASSPSQPPYEQYF.

This clone was picked up a small number of times. The V and J genes are TRBV6-5 and TRBJ1-1; D possibly corresponds to TRBD1 (5 bases). Per the germline V gene, CDR1 is MNHEY and CDR2 is SVGAGI. CDR3 length equals 13 residues. The V gene lost 2 bases and the J gene lost 4 bases, with 8 bases spanning the gap. CDR3 nucleotide sequence: TGTGCCAGCAGTTACATGAGGGGCACTGAAGCTTTCTTT. This sequence encodes CASSYMRGTEAFF.

This chain links TRBV5-1 with TRBJ2-1; D possibly uses TRBD1 or TRBD2 (5 bases each). The CDR3 covers 15 residues. Germline-derived CDR1 and CDR2 are SGHRS and YFSETQ. The V gene lost 0 bases and the J gene lost 4 bases, with 11 bases spanning the gap. CDR3: CASSLGGVRYNEQFF. In DNA, the CDR3 is TGCGCCAGCAGCTTGGGAGGGGTACGGTACAATGAGCAGTTCTTC.

This clone was detected only a few times. The rearrangement links TRBV5-6 to TRBJ2-3, with D possibly TRBD1 on 5 matching bases. V was shortened by 0 bases and J by 1 base, with 9 bases between the two germline ends. The germline V gene has CDR1 SGHDT and CDR2 YYEEEE. This CDR3 region has 15 residues. The CDR3 DNA is TGTGCCAGCAGCTTGGTGAAAGGGGGCACAGATACGCAGTATTTT. This encodes CASSLVKGGTDTQYF.

This chain uses TRBV5-1 with TRBJ2-5; D remains ambiguous. The CDR3 covers 13 residues. The germline V gene encodes CDR1 SGHRS and CDR2 YFSETQ. Trimming took 2 bases from V and 1 from J, leaving 6 bases between them. The CDR3 loop is CASSLVVQETQYF. DNA of the CDR3: TGCGCCAGCAGCTTAGTAGTCCAAGAGACCCAGTACTTC.

The chain employs TRBV5-1 and TRBJ1-2, with unresolved D. The CDR3 runs to 14 residues. Germline V lookup: CDR1 SGHRS, CDR2 YFSETQ. V lost 2 bases, J lost 0 bases, and 8 bases lay in between. CDR3 sequence (DNA): TGCGCCAGCAGCTTACTTTACCCTAACTATGGCTACACCTTC. Its translation is CASSLLYPNYGYTF.

V is TRBV5-1 and J is TRBJ2-7, with 7 bases identical to TRBD2. The CDR3 loop spans 15 amino acids. Germline lookup yields CDR1 SGHRS and CDR2 YFSETQ. With 0 bases clipped from V and 2 bases from J, the junction kept 5 bases outside the gene matches. The CDR3 reads CASSLGGGSPYEQYF. The CDR3, as DNA: TGCGCCAGCAGCTTGGGGGGCGGGAGTCCCTACGAGCAGTACTTC.

This chain joins TRBV28 and TRBJ2-7; 10 bases line up with TRBD2. Germline trimming cut 10 bases from V and 1 base from J; bases unmatched to any gene: 4. Germline values: CDR1 MDHEN, CDR2 SYDVKM. The CDR3 contains 13 residues. CDR3 loop: CAIGTSASYEQYF. CDR3 coding DNA: TGTGCCATCGGGACTAGCGCTTCCTACGAGCAGTACTTC.

This clone was seen only once. The chain employs TRBV7-9 and TRBJ2-7; no clear D gene. This CDR3 has 14 residues. Trimming cost V 1 base and J 3 bases, with 10 bases left between them. CDR1 is SEHNR, CDR2 FQNEAQ, per germline (reference sequence). The CDR3 region is CASSLVGQHYEQYF. CDR3 nucleotides: TGTGCCAGCAGCTTAGTTGGGCAGCACTACGAGCAGTACTTC.

The chain recombines TRBV30 with TRBJ2-2; D not certain. With 3 bases removed from V and 1 base from J, the gap between germline ends came to 12 bases. Germline values: CDR1 GTSNPN, CDR2 SVGIG (reference sequence). The CDR3 length is 15 residues. The CDR3 DNA follows: TGTGCCTGGAGAGGGCCCGGCGGGAACACCGGGGAGCTGTTTTTT. Its translation is CAWRGPGGNTGELFF. Looking up the rest from reference TRBV30 and TRBJ2-2 gives the full variable domain: SQTIHQWPATLVQPVGSPLSLECTVEGTSNPNLYWYRQAAGRGLQLLFYSVGIGQISSEVPQNLSASRPQDRQFILSSKKLLLSDSGFYLCAWRGPGGNTGELFFGEGSRLTVL.

About this clone: This CDR3 is also generated by other DNA sequences in the sample. J is TRBJ1-1 and V is TRBV11-1; 8 bases fit TRBD1. The CDR3 runs 14 residues. Germline loops: CDR1 SGHAT, CDR2 FQDESV (reference sequence). J gave up 2 bases and V 5 bases, and 4 bases lay outside the gene matches. DNA of the CDR3: TGTGCCAGCAGCCCGACAGGGGCAAACACTGAAGCTTTCTTT. Encoded protein: CASSPTGANTEAFF.

CDR3 coding DNA: TGTGCCAGCGGGGGGAACAGGGGTGGCGAGCAGTACTTC. It encodes CASGGNRGGEQYF. The chain links TRBV6-6 to TRBJ2-7; possibly TRBD1 for D (7 bases). The CDR3 is 13 amino acids. The V end was cut by 8 bases, the J end by 6 bases, with 17 bases between. Germline CDR1 MNHNY, CDR2 SVGAGI (reference sequence).

The J gene is TRBJ1-1, the V gene TRBV6-6; TRBD1 matches 7 bases. From germline, CDR1 is MNHNY and CDR2 SVGAGI (reference sequence). V lost 2 bases and J lost 0; bases outside the gene matches: 6. The CDR3 sequence is 16 residues long. CDR3 coding DNA: TGTGCCAGCAGTTACCGGCCCGGGACAGTGAACACTGAAGCTTTCTTT. Encoded protein: CASSYRPGTVNTEAFF.

The rearrangement uses TRBV5-1 and TRBJ1-2, with D tentatively TRBD1 (6 bases). CDR1 and CDR2 (germline): SGHRS, YFSETQ. CDR3 size: 14 residues. The V end was cut by 0 bases, the J end by 8 bases, with 14 bases between. CDR3 residues: CASSLVFQGKGYTF. CDR3 in DNA: TGCGCCAGCAGCTTGGTGTTTCAGGGGAAGGGCTACACCTTC.

V usage is TRBV27 and J usage is TRBJ2-2, with TRBD2 matching 11 bases. The CDR3 has 17 residues. J gave up 5 bases and V 8 bases, and 13 bases lay outside the gene matches. Germline CDR1 reads MNHEY; CDR2 reads SMNVEV (reference sequence). The CDR3 DNA reads TGTGCCAGCCGGAGGTCAATAGCGGGAGGGCAGACCGGGGAGCTGTTTTTT. Its protein is CASRRSIAGGQTGELFF.

This clone was observed a handful of times. The V call is TRBV11-2, the J call TRBJ2-7; tentative D call: TRBD2 (5 bases). V lost 6 bases to trimming and J lost 6 bases, with 9 bases between them. Germline V CDR1 and CDR2: SGHAT, FQNNGV. This CDR3 contains 11 residues. The CDR3 region has the DNA TGTGCCAGCAGTCGCCGGGGCGAGCAGTACTTC. Its protein product is CASSRRGEQYF.

J is TRBJ2-7 and V is TRBV27; D might be TRBD2 (5 bases). Trimming shortened V by 2 bases and J by 2 bases, and 16 bases separated the two germline ends. This CDR3 has 16 amino acids. CDR1 and CDR2 (germline): MNHEY, SMNVEV (reference sequence). The CDR3 protein is CASSLGPGLPPYEQYF. The CDR3 region has the DNA TGTGCCAGCAGTTTAGGCCCCGGACTGCCCCCCTACGAGCAGTACTTC.

This rearrangement joins TRBV7-3 to TRBJ1-1; possible D gene TRBD1, 6 bases. The germline V gene encodes CDR1 SGHTA and CDR2 FQGTGA. The CDR3 is 15 residues long. Trimming took off 5 bases at V and 6 bases at J, with 19 bases between the two ends. CDR3 region: CASSPHKRGVAEAFF. For the CDR3, the DNA is TGTGCCAGCAGCCCGCACAAGAGGGGGGTCGCTGAAGCTTTCTTT.

This clone was seen a single time. V gene TRBV2 combines with J gene TRBJ2-3; a possible D gene is TRBD2 (6 bases). Looked up from germline, CDR1 is SNHLY and CDR2 is FYNNEI. The V end lost 4 bases, the J end lost 0 bases, and 11 bases lay between the germline ends. CDR3 length: 15 residues. The CDR3 DNA sequence: TGTGCCAGCAGTGTGTCGGGACTTAGCACAGATACGCAGTATTTT. Translation gives CASSVSGLSTDTQYF. Combining the CDR3 with reference TRBV2 and TRBJ2-3 gives the whole variable domain EPEVTQTPSHQVTQMGQEVILRCVPISNHLYFYWYRQILGQKVEFLVSFYNNEISEKSEIFDDQFSVERPDGSNFTLKIRSTKLEDSAMYFCASSVSGLSTDTQYFGPGTRLTVL.

The V gene is TRBV18, the J gene TRBJ2-1; D perhaps matches TRBD2 (5 bases). V was shortened by 2 bases and J by 7 bases, with 12 bases between the two germline ends. CDR3 length: 14 residues. Germline V gene data show CDR1 as KGHSH and CDR2 as LQKENI. The CDR3 loop is CASSPTGVGNEQFF. As DNA, the CDR3 is TGTGCCAGCTCACCAACCGGGGTGGGGAATGAGCAGTTCTTC.

The chain combines TRBV29-1 with TRBJ1-2; TRBD1 might be the D (6 bases). This CDR3 region has 14 residues. The V end lost 6 bases, the J end lost 7 bases, and 21 bases lay between the germline ends. Germline CDR1 is SQVTM and CDR2 is ANQGSEA. In nucleotides, the CDR3 is TGCAGCGTGGCGTTTGGGTACAGGGATACTGGCTACACCTTC. Its translation is CSVAFGYRDTGYTF.

The chain employs TRBV7-2 and TRBJ2-1; D is unresolved. Looked up from germline, CDR1 is SGHTA and CDR2 is FQGNSA. The CDR3 covers 15 residues. The ends were cut back, 1 base at V and 4 bases at J, with 11 bases in the middle. The CDR3 sequence is CASSLGPNTYNEQFF. CDR3 nucleotide sequence: TGTGCCAGCAGCTTAGGTCCCAACACATACAATGAGCAGTTCTTC.

This clone was seen a handful of times. The chain uses TRBV7-9 and TRBJ1-3; unclear D gene. CDR3 length: 15 amino acids. Germline loops: CDR1 SEHNR, CDR2 FQNEAQ (reference sequence). Deletions cut 3 bases from V and 2 bases from J, with 11 bases between. The CDR3 region is CASSFSRAAGNTIYF. The CDR3 region has the DNA TGTGCCAGCAGCTTTTCCCGGGCAGCTGGAAACACCATATATTTT.

This clone was seen just once. The V gene is TRBV20-1, the J gene TRBJ1-1; D may be TRBD1 (5 bases). V lost 5 bases and J 11 bases, leaving 12 bases between the germline ends. Germline assignment: CDR1 DFQATT and CDR2 SNEGSKA (reference sequence). This CDR3 has 10 residues. This CDR3 is CSASRTTAFF. The CDR3, as DNA: TGCAGTGCTTCCCGGACAACTGCTTTCTTT.

The rearrangement uses TRBV9 and TRBJ2-2; D gene unclear. The V and J ends lost 3 bases and 0 bases respectively, with 12 bases between them. Germline loops: CDR1 SGDLS, CDR2 YYNGEE. The CDR3 spans 16 residues. The DNA of the CDR3 is TGTGCCAGCAGCGCCTGGCCCCAGGCGAACACCGGGGAGCTGTTTTTT. Its translation is CASSAWPQANTGELFF.